This section outlines one TCR beta chain sequence together with its context. Germline V gene lookup returns CDR1 MDHEN and CDR2 SYDVKM. V lost 3 bases, J lost 4 bases, and 15 bases lay in between. The CDR3 is 16 residues long. Assay: immunoSEQ multiplex PCR; the TCRdb copy retains only in-frame clones and omits some. The sample carries under 80,000 clones, 75% to 90% recorded once. This entry comes from a study of blood T cell repertoires in COVID-19. Across the study: Researchers got acute and convalescent COVID-19 samples from the United States, Italy and Spain. PBMCs, B-cell-depleted T cells, or T cells provided the cDNA or gDNA that made up the material.

The sequence came from a human donor in a cohort sampled during active COVID-19. This sequence joins TRBV28 and TRBJ2-2; a possible D gene is TRBD1 (5 bases). Sequencing input: peripheral blood. The CDR3 region is CASSLAAGYVTGELFF. The CDR3 nucleotides read TGTGCCAGCAGTTTGGCGGCAGGGTATGTCACCGGGGAGCTGTTTTTT.